The 5 T cell receptor beta chains listed next were all sequenced from one sample in a study of blood T cells in healthy people across ages. The use of a sample-barcoded 5' primer and a J-beta primer mix characterized a second PCR of roughly 6 to 11 cycles. TCRdb called the 5' RACE reads again in MiXCR, with one record for every CDR3 protein. The sample lists roughly 1,700,000 distinct CDR3 sequences, 28% seen once, with 7% to 9% in the top ten. Sequencing was carried out using blood. Every receptor here comes from a woman aged 25 to 45 in good health.

The chain links TRBV24-1 to TRBJ2-2; 10 nucleotides align to TRBD2. The CDR3 totals 16 residues. V was clipped by 5 bases and J by 6 bases; unmatched bases: 8. In germline, CDR1 is KGHDR, CDR2 SFDVKD. CDR3: CATSVPGLAYPGELFF. The CDR3 nucleotides are TGTGCCACCAGTGTCCCGGGACTAGCGTACCCCGGGGAGCTGTTTTTT.

This clonotype was detected only a few times. This chain joins TRBV7-3 and TRBJ2-5; 8 bases map to TRBD2. The CDR3 is 15 residues long. From germline, CDR1 is SGHTA and CDR2 FQGTGA. V lost 2 bases and J lost 4; bases outside the gene matches: 6. The CDR3 region is CASSLHAGGGETQYF. CDR3 coding DNA: TGTGCCAGCAGCTTACATGCGGGGGGCGGAGAGACCCAGTACTTC.

This clonotype was detected many times. The rearrangement joins TRBV5-1 to TRBJ2-5; 9 positions agree with TRBD1. The trim removed 4 bases at V and 4 bases at J, leaving 8 bases unmatched. Germline-derived CDR1 and CDR2 are SGHRS and YFSETQ. CDR3 length: 15 residues. The CDR3 loop reads CASSIGTGLSETQYF. For the CDR3, the DNA is TGCGCCAGCAGCATAGGGACAGGGCTTTCAGAGACCCAGTACTTC.

There are a few counts of this clonotype. The CDR3 DNA is TGTGCCAGCAGCTTAGAGGGGACCCAAAGAAATCAGCCCCAGCATTTT. It translates to CASSLEGTQRNQPQHF. This chain joins TRBV7-9 and TRBJ1-5, with D possibly being TRBD1 (5 bases). Germline CDR1 SEHNR, CDR2 FQNEAQ (reference sequence). CDR3 length: 16 amino acids. Trimming shortened V by 1 base and J by 4 bases, and 14 bases separated the two germline ends.

The rearrangement uses TRBV4-1 and TRBJ2-7, with 8 bases lining up with TRBD1. Trimming took 5 bases from V and 6 from J; bases not matched to a gene: 9. The CDR3 is made up of 14 amino acids. Germline CDR1 MGHRA, CDR2 YSYEKL. DNA for the CDR3: TGCGCCAGCAGCGCTGGACAGGGTGTTATCGAGCAGTACTTC. Translation gives CASSAGQGVIEQYF.